The rows below give T cell receptor beta chains drawn from one sample of a study of blood T cells in healthy people across ages. TCRdb processed the 5' RACE reads anew with MiXCR; each CDR3 protein has one entry. The repertoire holds 750,000 to 1,000,000 distinct CDR3 sequences, with 29% as singletons. Another study also made use of these data, one on T cells of mothers and their children.

The specimen was blood. These receptors were obtained from a woman aged 40 to 50 in good health. Each CDR3 is given with its conserved first and last residue. The D gene is left open where the match is weak. Clone size, where shown, is once, few, many, or a class for clones that have expanded.

V gene	J gene	clone size	D gene	CDR3 DNA	CDR3 protein
TRBV6-6	TRBJ1-4	few	-	TGTGCCAGCCTCGGACGGGCGAATGAAAAACTGTTTTTT	CASLGRANEKLFF
TRBV6-1	TRBJ2-7	many	TRBD2	TGTGCCAGCAGTGTACTAGCGGGGTACGAGCAGTACTTC	CASSVLAGYEQYF
TRBV6-5	TRBJ2-1	-	TRBD2	TGTGCCAGCAGTCCCGGGACTAGCGACTACAATGAGCAGTTCTTC	CASSPGTSDYNEQFF
TRBV20-1	TRBJ1-5	-	-	TGCAGTGCTAACCCCTTGGGCCTTGGGGTATATCAGCCCCAGCATTTT	CSANPLGLGVYQPQHF
TRBV6-2/TRBV6-3	TRBJ2-2	-	-	TGTGCCAGCAGTTACGTCCAGAAGGGGGCCGGGGAGCTGTTTTTT	CASSYVQKGAGELFF
TRBV3-1	TRBJ2-1	many	TRBD2	TGTGCCAGCAGCCAAGCGAAGACTAGCGGGTACAATGAGCAGTTCTTC	CASSQAKTSGYNEQFF
TRBV18	TRBJ1-2	-	TRBD1	TGTGCCAGCTCACCTCAATCAATACAGGGGCCCTATGGCTACACCTTC	CASSPQSIQGPYGYTF
TRBV4-3	TRBJ1-6	many	-	TGCGCCAGCAGCCAAGATCCCGGGACACGGAATTCACCCCTCCACTTT	CASSQDPGTRNSPLHF
TRBV10-3	TRBJ1-5	-	TRBD1	TGTGCCATCAGTGAGAAAGACAGGGTGGCGGGCCAGCCCCAGCATTTT	CAISEKDRVAGQPQHF
TRBV12-1	TRBJ1-2	-	-	TGTGCCAGCAGCCCCGAGGACAGGGTCGGGTATGGCTACACCTTC	CASSPEDRVGYGYTF
TRBV3-1	TRBJ2-7	-	TRBD1	TGTGCCAGCAGCCAAGAGGGTGGGACAGGGTCCTACGAGCAGTACTTC	CASSQEGGTGSYEQYF
TRBV4-3	TRBJ1-2	many	-	TGCGCCAGCAGCCAAGGGCGCGGCTACACCTTC	CASSQGRGYTF
TRBV18	TRBJ1-4	-	TRBD1	TGTGCCAGCTCTCGCTTCCCACAGGGGGATGATGAAAAACTGTTTTTT	CASSRFPQGDDEKLFF
TRBV20-1	TRBJ1-6	-	TRBD1	TGCAGTGCTCGACAGGGGACAAAGTCACCCCTCCACTTT	CSARQGTKSPLHF
TRBV7-2	TRBJ2-1	-	-	TGTGCCAGCAGCCTGACTAAATTGGGAAATGAGCAGTTCTTC	CASSLTKLGNEQFF
TRBV6-5	TRBJ2-3	-	TRBD2	TGTGCCAGCAGTTATGGGCTAGCGGGGAGTCCTAGCACAGATACGCAGTATTTT	CASSYGLAGSPSTDTQYF
TRBV7-2	TRBJ1-5	once	-	TGTGCCAGCAGCTTAGCCGGGGGGGCGAACAATCAGCCCCAGCATTTT	CASSLAGGANNQPQHF
TRBV11-1	TRBJ2-1	-	TRBD2	TGTGCCAGCAGCCCACGACTTGGACTAGCAGCTAGTGGGCAGTTCTTC	CASSPRLGLAASGQFF
TRBV4-2	TRBJ2-3	many	-	TGTGCCAGCAGCCAAGGGGCTCTAGCTGAGGATACGCAGTATTTT	CASSQGALAEDTQYF
TRBV4-3	TRBJ2-3	few	-	TGCGCCAGCAGCCAAGCCCCTAGAGGTACGCAGTATTTT	CASSQAPRGTQYF
TRBV2	TRBJ1-1	-	-	TGTGCCAGCACCCCGGACGTGAACACTGAAGCTTTCTTT	CASTPDVNTEAFF
TRBV15	TRBJ1-1	once	-	TGTGCCACCAGCACCCAAAGACAGTTGGTTGAAGCTTTCTTT	CATSTQRQLVEAFF